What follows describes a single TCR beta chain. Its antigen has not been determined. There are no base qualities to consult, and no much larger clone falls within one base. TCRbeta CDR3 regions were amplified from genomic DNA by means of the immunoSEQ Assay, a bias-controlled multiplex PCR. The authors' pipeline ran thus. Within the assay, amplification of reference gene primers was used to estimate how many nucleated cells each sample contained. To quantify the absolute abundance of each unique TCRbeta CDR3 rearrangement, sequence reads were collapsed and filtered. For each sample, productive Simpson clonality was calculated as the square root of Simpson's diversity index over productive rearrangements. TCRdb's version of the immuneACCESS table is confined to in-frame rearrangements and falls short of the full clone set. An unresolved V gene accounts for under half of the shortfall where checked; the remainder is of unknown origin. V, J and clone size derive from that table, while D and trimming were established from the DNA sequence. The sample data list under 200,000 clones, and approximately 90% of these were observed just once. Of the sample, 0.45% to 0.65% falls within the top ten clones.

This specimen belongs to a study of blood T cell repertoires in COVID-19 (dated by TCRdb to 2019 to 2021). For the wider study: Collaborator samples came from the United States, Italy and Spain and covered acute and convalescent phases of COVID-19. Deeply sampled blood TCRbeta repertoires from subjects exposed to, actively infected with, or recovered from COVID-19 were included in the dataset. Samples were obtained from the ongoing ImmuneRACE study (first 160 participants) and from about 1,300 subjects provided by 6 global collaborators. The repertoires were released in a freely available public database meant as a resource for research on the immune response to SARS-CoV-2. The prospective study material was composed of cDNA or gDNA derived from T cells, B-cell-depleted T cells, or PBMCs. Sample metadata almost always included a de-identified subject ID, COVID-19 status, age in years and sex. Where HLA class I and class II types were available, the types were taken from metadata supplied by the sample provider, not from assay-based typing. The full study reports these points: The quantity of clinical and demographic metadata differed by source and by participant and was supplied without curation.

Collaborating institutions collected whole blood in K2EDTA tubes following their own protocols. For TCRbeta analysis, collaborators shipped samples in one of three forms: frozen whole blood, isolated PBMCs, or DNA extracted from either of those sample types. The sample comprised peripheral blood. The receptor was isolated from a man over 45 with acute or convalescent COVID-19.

The DNA sequence is TGCGCCAGCAGCTTGGACTGGGGACTAGCCAAAAACATTCAGTACTTC. Its protein product is CASSLDWGLAKNIQYF. This receptor chain uses TRBV5-1 and TRBJ2-4, and possibly TRBD2, on 6 matching bases. V is clipped by 0 bases and J by 0 bases, and the sequence between their germline boundaries is 10 bases long. There are 16 amino acids in the CDR3, from cysteine to phenylalanine inclusive. Just the 48-base CDR3 DNA is kept, in frame starting at base 1. As encoded in the germline V gene, CDR1 is SGHRS while CDR2 is YFSETQ.